Listed below are T cell receptor beta chains from one sample, sequenced in a study of early T cells in non-severe SARS-CoV-2 infection. TCRdb redid the calling of the 5' RACE reads with MiXCR, one entry per CDR3 protein. The repertoire holds 80,000 to 95,000 distinct CDR3 sequences, roughly 17% seen once, with 4.5% to 6.5% in the top ten. This specimen consisted of whole blood, obtained at baseline. These receptors were taken from an adult who was a healthcare worker with PCR-confirmed SARS-CoV-2 infection or an uninfected control (not recorded which). Both conserved end residues are part of each CDR3. The D gene is left open where the match is weak. Size tells how often a clone was seen (once, few, many) or the class of an expanded clone, and some rows leave it out.

d_gene: -
v_gene: TRBV20-1
j_gene: TRBJ2-7
abundance: few
CDR3nt: TGCAGTGCGGCGCGACAGGCCCTCTACGAGCAGTACTTC
CDR3aa: CSAARQALYEQYF

d_gene: -
v_gene: TRBV7-9
j_gene: TRBJ2-7
abundance: -
CDR3nt: TGTGCCAGCAGCCGAGGATCGGTAACTACTACCTACGAGCAGTACTTC
CDR3aa: CASSRGSVTTTYEQYF

d_gene: TRBD1
v_gene: TRBV7-8
j_gene: TRBJ2-5
abundance: -
CDR3nt: TGTGCCAGCAGAATACAGGGGAAACAGACCCAGTACTTC
CDR3aa: CASRIQGKQTQYF

d_gene: TRBD1
v_gene: TRBV19
j_gene: TRBJ1-5
abundance: -
CDR3nt: TGTGCCAGTAGTATCGCGGGGACAGGGGTGACGGATCAGCCCCAGCATTTT
CDR3aa: CASSIAGTGVTDQPQHF

d_gene: -
v_gene: TRBV24-1
j_gene: TRBJ2-7
abundance: few
CDR3nt: TGTGCCACCAGCAGCGGCCTACCGGCCTCCTACGAGCAGTACTTC
CDR3aa: CATSSGLPASYEQYF

d_gene: -
v_gene: TRBV10-2
j_gene: TRBJ1-1
abundance: -
CDR3nt: TGCGCCAGCAAGACGGATACCACTGAAGCTTTCTTT
CDR3aa: CASKTDTTEAFF

d_gene: -
v_gene: TRBV30
j_gene: TRBJ2-2
abundance: -
CDR3nt: -
CDR3aa: CAWTPTGFGGTPGSCFF

d_gene: -
v_gene: TRBV6-5
j_gene: TRBJ1-2
abundance: -
CDR3nt: TGTGCCAGCAGTAGCCCCGAGGGAAAAAACTATGGCTACACCTTC
CDR3aa: CASSSPEGKNYGYTF

d_gene: -
v_gene: TRBV20-1
j_gene: TRBJ2-5
abundance: -
CDR3nt: TGCAGTGCTAGCAGACCGAGCCAAGAGACCCAGTACTTC
CDR3aa: CSASRPSQETQYF

d_gene: -
v_gene: TRBV29-1
j_gene: TRBJ2-7
abundance: -
CDR3nt: TGCAGCGTTGCGTCCCGGGACTCCCTGAGGTACGAGCAGTACTTC
CDR3aa: CSVASRDSLRYEQYF

d_gene: TRBD2
v_gene: TRBV7-2
j_gene: TRBJ2-7
abundance: many
CDR3nt: TGTGCCAGCAGCCCGGCCAGGGCGGGAGGTCGGGAGCAGTACTTC
CDR3aa: CASSPARAGGREQYF

d_gene: -
v_gene: TRBV6-6
j_gene: TRBJ2-5
abundance: -
CDR3nt: TGTGCCAGCAGTTTGCTTGGCGTGGCGGAGACCCAGTACTTC
CDR3aa: CASSLLGVAETQYF

d_gene: -
v_gene: TRBV27
j_gene: TRBJ2-7
abundance: many
CDR3nt: TGTGCCAGCGGGACAAGCTCCTACGAGCAGTACTTC
CDR3aa: CASGTSSYEQYF

d_gene: -
v_gene: TRBV12-3/TRBV12-4
j_gene: TRBJ2-6
abundance: -
CDR3nt: TGTGCCAGCAGTTTTTCTGAGAGCCTGACTTTC
CDR3aa: CASSFSESLTF

d_gene: -
v_gene: TRBV12-3/TRBV12-4
j_gene: TRBJ1-1
abundance: few
CDR3nt: TGTGCCAGCCGCAGCTCGAACACTGAAGCTTTCTTT
CDR3aa: CASRSSNTEAFF

d_gene: -
v_gene: TRBV28
j_gene: TRBJ1-1
abundance: many
CDR3nt: TGTGCCAGCAGTTTTTCAGGGAGAACTGAAGCTTTCTTT
CDR3aa: CASSFSGRTEAFF